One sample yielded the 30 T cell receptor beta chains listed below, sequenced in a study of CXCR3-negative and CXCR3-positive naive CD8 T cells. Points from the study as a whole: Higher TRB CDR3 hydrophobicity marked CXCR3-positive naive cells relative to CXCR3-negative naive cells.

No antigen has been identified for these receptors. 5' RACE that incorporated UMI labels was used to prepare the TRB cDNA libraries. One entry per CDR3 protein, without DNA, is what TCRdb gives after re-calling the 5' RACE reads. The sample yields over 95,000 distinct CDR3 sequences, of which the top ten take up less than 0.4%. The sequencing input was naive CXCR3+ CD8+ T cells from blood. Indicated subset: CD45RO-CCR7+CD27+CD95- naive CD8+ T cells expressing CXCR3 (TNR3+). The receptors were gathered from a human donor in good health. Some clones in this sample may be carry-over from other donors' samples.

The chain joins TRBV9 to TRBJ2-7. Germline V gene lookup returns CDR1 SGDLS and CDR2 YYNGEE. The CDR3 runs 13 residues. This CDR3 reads CASSVAGTGEQYF. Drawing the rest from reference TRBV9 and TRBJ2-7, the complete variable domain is DSGVTQTPKHLITATGQRVTLRCSPRSGDLSVYWYQQSLDQGLQFLIQYYNGEERAKGNILERFSAQQFPDLHSELNLSSLELGDSALYFCASSVAGTGEQYFGPGTRLTVT.

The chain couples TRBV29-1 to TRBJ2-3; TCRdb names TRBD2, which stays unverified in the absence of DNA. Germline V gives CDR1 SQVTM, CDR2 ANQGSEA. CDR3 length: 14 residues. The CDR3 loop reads CSVVRREEGDTQYF.

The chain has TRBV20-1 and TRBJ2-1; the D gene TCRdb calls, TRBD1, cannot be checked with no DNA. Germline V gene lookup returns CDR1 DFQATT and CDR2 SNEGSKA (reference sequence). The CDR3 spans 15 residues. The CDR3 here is CSALRQSTSYNEQFF.

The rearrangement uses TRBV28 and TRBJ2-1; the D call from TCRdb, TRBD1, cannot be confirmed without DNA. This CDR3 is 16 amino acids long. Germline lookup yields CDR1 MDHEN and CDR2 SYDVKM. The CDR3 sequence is CASSNRQGSTYNEQSF.

CDR3 sequence reads: CASSPLRNTEAFF. The chain employs TRBV7-3 and TRBJ1-1; the TCRdb call, TRBD1, lacks DNA for checking. The CDR3 has 13 residues. Per the germline V gene, CDR1 is SGHTA and CDR2 is FQGTGA.

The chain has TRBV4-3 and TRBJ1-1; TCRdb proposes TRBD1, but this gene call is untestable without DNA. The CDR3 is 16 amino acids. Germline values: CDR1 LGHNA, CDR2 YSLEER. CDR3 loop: CASSQDFDDSNTEAFF.

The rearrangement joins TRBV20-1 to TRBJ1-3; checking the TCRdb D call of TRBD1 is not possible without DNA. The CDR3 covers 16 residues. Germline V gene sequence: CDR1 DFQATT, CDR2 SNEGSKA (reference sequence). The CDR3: CSARDGRVTSGNTIYF.

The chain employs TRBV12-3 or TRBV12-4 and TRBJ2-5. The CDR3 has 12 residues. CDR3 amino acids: CASSLVDETQYF.

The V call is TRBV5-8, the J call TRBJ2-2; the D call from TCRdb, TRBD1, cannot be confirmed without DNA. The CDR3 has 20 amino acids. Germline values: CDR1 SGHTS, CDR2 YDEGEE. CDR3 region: CASSSEPAGVAVWNTGELFF.

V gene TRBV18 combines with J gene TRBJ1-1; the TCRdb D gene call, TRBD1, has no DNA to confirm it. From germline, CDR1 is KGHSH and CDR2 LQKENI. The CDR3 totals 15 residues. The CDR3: CASSLRGAKNTEAFF.

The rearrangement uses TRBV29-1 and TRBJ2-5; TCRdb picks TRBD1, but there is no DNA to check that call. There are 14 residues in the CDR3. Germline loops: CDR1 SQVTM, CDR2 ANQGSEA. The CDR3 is CSAVDRLSQETQYF.

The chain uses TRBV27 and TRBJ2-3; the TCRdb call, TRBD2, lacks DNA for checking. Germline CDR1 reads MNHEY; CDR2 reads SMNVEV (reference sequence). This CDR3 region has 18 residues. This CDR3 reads CASSQIGLAPDSTDTQYF.

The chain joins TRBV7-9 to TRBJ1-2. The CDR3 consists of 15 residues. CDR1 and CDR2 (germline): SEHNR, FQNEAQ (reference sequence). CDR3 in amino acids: CASSLGTETNYGYTF.

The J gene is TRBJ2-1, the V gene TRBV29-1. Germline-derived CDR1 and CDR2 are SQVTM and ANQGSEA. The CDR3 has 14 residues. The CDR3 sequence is CSAHGGRTYNEQFF.

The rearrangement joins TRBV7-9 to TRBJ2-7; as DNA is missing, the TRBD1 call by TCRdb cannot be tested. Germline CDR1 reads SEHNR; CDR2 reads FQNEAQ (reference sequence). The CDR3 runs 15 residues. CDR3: CASSSRDTRSYEQYF. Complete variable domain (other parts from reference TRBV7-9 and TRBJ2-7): DTGVSQNPRHKITKRGQNVTFRCDPISEHNRLYWYRQTLGQGPEFLTYFQNEAQLEKSRLLSDRFSAERPKGSFSTLEIQRTEQGDSAMYLCASSSRDTRSYEQYFGPGTRLTVT.

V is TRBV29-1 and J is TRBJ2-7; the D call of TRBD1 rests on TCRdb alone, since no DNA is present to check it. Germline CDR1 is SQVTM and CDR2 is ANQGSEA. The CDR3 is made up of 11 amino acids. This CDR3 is CSVGSKGQPLF.

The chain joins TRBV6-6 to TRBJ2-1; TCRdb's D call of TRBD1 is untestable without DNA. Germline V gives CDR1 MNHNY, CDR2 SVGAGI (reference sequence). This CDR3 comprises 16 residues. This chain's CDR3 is CASSYTGTGAYNEQFF.

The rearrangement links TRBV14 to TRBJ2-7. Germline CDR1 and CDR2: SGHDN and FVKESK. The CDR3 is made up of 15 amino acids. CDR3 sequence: CASSQEGVLAYEQYF.

Here the CDR3 reads CASSPRVPSYEQYF. The chain couples TRBV11-3 to TRBJ2-7; lacking DNA, the TRBD1 call made by TCRdb goes unchecked. The CDR3 length is 14 residues. The V gene's germline CDR1 is SGHNT and CDR2 YENEEA.

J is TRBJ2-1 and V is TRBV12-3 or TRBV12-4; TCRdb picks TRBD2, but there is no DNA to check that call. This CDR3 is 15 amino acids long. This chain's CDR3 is CASTQTSGSYNEQFF.

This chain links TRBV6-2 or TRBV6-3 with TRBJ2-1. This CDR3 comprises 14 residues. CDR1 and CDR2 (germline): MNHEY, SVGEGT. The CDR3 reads CASSYGLTQYEQFF.

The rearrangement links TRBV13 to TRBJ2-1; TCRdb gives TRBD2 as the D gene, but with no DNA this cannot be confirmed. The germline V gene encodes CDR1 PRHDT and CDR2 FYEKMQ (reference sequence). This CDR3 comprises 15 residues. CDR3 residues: CASSPGGSGSHEQFF.

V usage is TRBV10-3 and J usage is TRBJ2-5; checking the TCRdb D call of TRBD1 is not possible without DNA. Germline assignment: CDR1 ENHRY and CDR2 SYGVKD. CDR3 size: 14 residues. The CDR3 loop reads CAISESQGRETQYF.

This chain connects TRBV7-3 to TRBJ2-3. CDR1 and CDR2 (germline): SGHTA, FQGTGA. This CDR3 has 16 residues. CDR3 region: CASSSVTRYITDTQYF.

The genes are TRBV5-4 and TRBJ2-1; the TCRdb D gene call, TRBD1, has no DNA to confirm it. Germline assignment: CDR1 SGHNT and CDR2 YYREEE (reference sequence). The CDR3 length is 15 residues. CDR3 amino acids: CASSFSLDNANEQFF.

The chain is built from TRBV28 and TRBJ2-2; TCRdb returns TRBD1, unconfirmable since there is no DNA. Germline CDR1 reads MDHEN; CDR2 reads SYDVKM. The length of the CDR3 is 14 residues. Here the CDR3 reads CASKTGVDSGELFF.

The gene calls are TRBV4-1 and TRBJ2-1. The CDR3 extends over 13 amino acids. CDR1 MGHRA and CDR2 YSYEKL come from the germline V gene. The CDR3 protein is CASSDNVYNEQFF.

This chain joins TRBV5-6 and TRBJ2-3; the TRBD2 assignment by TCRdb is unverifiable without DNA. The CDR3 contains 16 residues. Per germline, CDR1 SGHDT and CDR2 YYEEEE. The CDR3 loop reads CASSPWTSGVTDTQYF.

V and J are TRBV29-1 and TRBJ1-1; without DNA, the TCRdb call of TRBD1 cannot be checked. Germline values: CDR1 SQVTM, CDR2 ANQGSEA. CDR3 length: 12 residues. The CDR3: CSALSPQTEAFF. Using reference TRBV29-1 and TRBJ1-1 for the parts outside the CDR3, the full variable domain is SAVISQKPSRDICQRGTSLTIQCQVDSQVTMMFWYRQQPGQSLTLIATANQGSEATYESGFVIDKFPISRPNLTFSTLTVSNMSPEDSSIYLCSALSPQTEAFFGQGTRLTVV.

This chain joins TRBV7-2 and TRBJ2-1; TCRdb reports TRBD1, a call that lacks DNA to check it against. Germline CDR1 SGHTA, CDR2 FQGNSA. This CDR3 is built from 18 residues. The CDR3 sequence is CASSLEDRVSRPYNEQFF.